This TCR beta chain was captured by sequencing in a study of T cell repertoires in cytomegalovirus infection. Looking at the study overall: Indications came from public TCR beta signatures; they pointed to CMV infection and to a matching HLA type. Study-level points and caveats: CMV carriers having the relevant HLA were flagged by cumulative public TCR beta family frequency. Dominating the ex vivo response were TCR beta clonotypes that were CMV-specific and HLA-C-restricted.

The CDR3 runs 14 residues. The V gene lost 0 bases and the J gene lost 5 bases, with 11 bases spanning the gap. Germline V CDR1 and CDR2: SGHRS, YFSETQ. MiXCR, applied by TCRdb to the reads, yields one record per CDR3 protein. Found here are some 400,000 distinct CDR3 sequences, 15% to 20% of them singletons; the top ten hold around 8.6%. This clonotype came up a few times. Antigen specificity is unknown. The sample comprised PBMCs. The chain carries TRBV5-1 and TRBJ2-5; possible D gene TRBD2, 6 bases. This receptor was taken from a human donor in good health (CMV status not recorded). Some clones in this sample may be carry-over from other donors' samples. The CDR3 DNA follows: TGCGCCAGCAGCTTGGGCGGGGTAAAGGAGACCCAGTACTTC. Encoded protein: CASSLGGVKETQYF.